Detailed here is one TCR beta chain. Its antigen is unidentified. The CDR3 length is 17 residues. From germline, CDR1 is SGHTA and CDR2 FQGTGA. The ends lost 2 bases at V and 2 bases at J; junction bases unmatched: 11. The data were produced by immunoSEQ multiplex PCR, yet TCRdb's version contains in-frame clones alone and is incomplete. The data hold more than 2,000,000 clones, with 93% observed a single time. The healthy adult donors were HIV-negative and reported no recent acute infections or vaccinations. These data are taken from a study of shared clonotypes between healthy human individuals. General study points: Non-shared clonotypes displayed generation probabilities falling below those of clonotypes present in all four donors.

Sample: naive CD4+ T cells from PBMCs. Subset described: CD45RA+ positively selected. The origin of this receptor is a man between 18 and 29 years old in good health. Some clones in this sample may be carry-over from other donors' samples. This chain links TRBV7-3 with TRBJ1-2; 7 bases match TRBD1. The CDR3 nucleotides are TGTGCCAGCAGCTTAGTCCCGACAGGGAGGTGGAACTATGGCTACACCTTC. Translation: CASSLVPTGRWNYGYTF.